The sequence of this TCR beta chain was determined in a study of blood T cell repertoires in COVID-19. V was clipped by 6 bases and J by 7 bases, with 19 bases between them. Germline CDR1 LGHNA, CDR2 YSLEER. This CDR3 comprises 15 residues. Libraries were prepared by immunoSEQ multiplex PCR; TCRdb keeps only in-frame clonotypes and omits some of them. The sample comprises more than 12,000 clones, 87% of which are singletons, and 33% rests with the top ten. Sequenced sample: peripheral blood. This clonotype was sampled from a human donor in a cohort sampled during active COVID-19. The rearrangement uses TRBV4-3 and TRBJ2-1; D might be TRBD2 (7 bases). The CDR3 protein is CASSLGRGKPNEQFF. The CDR3 nucleotides read TGCGCCAGCAGTCTGGGGAGGGGGAAACCTAATGAGCAGTTCTTC.